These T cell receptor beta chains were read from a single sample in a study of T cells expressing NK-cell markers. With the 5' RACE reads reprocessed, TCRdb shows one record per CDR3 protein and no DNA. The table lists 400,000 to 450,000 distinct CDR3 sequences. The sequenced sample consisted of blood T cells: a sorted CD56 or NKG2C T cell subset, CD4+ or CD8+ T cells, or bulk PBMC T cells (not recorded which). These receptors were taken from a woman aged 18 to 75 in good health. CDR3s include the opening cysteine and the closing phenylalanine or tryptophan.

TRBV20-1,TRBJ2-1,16,CSANPAGQGLFDEQFF
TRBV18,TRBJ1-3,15,CASSPIDGSGNTIYF
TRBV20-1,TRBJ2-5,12,CSATTSGGPKYF
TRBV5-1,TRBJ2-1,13,CASSGEGGNEQFF
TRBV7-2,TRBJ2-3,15,CASSNSGRRTDTQYF
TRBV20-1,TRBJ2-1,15,CSANPGGNSYNEQFF
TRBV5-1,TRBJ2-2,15,CASSLGGMNTGELFF
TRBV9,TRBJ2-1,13,CASSGTGANEQFF
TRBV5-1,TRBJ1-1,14,CASSLAPVNTEAFF
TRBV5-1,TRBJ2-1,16,CASSLGASGARDEQFF
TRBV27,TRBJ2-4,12,CASGREVHIQYF
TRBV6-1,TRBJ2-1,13,CASSHMGVNEQFF
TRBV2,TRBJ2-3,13,CASRRSITDTQYF
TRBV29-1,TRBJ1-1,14,CSVESPGRSTEAFF
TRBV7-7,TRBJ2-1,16,CASSTGPPGAYNEQFF
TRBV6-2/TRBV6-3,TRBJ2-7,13,CASSPGHRYEQYF
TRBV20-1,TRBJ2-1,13,CSAPPYLSNEQFF
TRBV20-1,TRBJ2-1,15,CSAGPGLLPYNEQFF
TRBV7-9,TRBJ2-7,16,CASRIPGQNLSYEQYF
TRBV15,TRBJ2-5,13,CATTRDRQETQYF
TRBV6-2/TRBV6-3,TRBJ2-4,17,CASSYKPQAVAKNIQYF
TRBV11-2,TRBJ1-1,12,CATRDWDTEAFF
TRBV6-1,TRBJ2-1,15,CASSMGLAAYNEQFF
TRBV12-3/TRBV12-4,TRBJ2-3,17,CASSLGLAGRGADTQYF
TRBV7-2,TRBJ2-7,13,CASSRDRGPEQYF
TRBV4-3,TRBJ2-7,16,CASSQDEGSRRYEQYF
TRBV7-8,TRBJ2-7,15,CASSKTGALSYEQYF
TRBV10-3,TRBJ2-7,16,CAISELPGLPSYEQYF
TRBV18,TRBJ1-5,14,CASSPGMPNQPQHF
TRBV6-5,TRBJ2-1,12,CASSSWAGEQFF
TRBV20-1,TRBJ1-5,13,CSALRGLGQPQHF
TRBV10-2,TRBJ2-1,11,CASLREDEQFF
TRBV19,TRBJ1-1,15,CASSDPRQGDPEAFF
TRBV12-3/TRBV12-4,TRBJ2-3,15,CASSPQTGAADTQYF
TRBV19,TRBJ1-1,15,CASSGGPNWNTEAFF
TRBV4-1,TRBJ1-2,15,CASSQDTGLNYGYTF
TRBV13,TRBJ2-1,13,CASSSDRENEQFF
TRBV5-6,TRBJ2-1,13,CASSLGGTDRQFF
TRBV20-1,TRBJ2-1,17,CSATRDRGNLAYNEQFF
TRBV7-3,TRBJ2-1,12,CASSSTSGEQFF
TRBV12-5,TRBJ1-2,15,CASGPDRAHNYGYTF
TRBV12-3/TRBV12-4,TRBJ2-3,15,CASTLGGRLTDTQYF
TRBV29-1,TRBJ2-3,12,CGSSGGADTQYF
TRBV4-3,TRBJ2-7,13,CASSQVYMNEQYF
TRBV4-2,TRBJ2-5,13,CASSLRESGTQYF
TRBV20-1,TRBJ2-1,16,CSARDTGQGAGGEQFF
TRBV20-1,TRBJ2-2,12,CSAEGPTGELFF
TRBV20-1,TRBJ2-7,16,CSARAGGVLRSYEQYF
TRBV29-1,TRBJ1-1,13,CSVATGDSTEAFF
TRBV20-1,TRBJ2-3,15,CSARGGGPDTDTQYF
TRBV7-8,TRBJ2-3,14,CASSLGGRGDTQYF
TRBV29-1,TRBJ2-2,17,CSVGETSGIPHTGELFF
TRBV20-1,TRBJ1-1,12,CSALQGLTEAFF
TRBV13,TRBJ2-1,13,CASSSIDLNEQFF
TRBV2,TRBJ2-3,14,CASTRGGGSDTQYF
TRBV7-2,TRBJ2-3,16,CASSRRLAGAGDTQYF
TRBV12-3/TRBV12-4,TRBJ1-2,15,CASSLGGQGRYGYTF
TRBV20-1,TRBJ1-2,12,CSARWGTNGYTF
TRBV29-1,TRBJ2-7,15,CSVAPGTGVSYEQYF
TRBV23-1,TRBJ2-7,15,CASSHPLTPIYEQYF